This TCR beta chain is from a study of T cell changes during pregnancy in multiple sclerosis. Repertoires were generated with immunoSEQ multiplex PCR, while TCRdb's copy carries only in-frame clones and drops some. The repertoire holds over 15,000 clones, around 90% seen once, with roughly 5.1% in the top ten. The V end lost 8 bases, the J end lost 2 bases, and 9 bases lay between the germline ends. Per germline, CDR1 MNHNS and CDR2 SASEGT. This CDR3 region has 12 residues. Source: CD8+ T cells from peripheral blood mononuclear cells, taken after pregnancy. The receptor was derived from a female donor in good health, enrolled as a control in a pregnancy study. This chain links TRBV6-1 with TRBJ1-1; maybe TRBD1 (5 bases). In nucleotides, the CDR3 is TGTGCCAGCGGGGGGGGAAACACTGAAGCTTTCTTT. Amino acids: CASGGGNTEAFF.